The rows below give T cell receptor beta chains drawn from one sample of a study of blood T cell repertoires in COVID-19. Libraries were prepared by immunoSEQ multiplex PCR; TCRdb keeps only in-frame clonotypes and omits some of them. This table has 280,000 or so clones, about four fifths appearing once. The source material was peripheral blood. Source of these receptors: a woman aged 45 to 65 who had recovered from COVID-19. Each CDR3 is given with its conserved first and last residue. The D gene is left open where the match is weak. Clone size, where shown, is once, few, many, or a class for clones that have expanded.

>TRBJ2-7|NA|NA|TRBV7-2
TGTGCCAGCAGCTTTAACTCCTACGAGCAGTACTTC
CASSFNSYEQYF
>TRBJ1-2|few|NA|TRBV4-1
TGCGCCAGCAGCCAAGATTTTACGGTAGGGGACTATGGCTACACCTTC
CASSQDFTVGDYGYTF
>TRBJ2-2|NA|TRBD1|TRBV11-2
TGTGCCAGCAGCTTAGGGACAGGGAACACCGGGGAGCTGTTTTTT
CASSLGTGNTGELFF
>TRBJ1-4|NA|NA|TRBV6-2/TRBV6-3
TGTGCCAGCAGTTACTCTACAGGTGAAAAACTGTTTTTT
CASSYSTGEKLFF
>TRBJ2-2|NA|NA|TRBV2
TGTGCCAGCAGCAGGGAGGACACCGGGGAGCTGTTTTTT
CASSREDTGELFF
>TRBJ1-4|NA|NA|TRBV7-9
TGTGCCAGCAGCTCGAAAGGGAGGGCTAATGAAAAACTGTTTTTT
CASSSKGRANEKLFF
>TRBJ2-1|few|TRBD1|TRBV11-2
TGTGCCAGCAGCTTAGGGCCGACAGGGTCCTCCTACAATGAGCAGTTCTTC
CASSLGPTGSSYNEQFF
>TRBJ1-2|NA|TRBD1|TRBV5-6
TGTGCCAGCAGCCAGGACAGGGCGAACTATGGCTACACCTTC
CASSQDRANYGYTF
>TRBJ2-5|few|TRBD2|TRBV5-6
TGTGCCAGCAGCCTCGGGACTAGCGGGGGGGCTGAGACCCAGTACTTC
CASSLGTSGGAETQYF
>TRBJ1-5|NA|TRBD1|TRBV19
TGTGCCAGTAGTATTCCCGGGACAGTGAATAGCAATCAGCCCCAGCATTTT
CASSIPGTVNSNQPQHF
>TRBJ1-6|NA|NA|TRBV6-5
TGTGCCAGCAGCCGAGGGGGGGGCCTTAATTCACCCCTCCACTTT
CASSRGGGLNSPLHF
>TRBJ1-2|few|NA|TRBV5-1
TGCGCCAGCAAAGGGGCCTATGGCTACACCTTC
CASKGAYGYTF
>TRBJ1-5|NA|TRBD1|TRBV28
TGTGCCAGCAGTTGGGGACCCGACAGGGTGACTCAGCCCCAGCATTTT
CASSWGPDRVTQPQHF
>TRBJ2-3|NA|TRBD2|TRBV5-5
TGTGCCAGCAGCTTAGCGGGGATAAGCACAGATACGCAGTATTTT
CASSLAGISTDTQYF
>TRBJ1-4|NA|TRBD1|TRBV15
TGTGCCACCAGCAGAGAGGGAGGACAGGGGGCGAATGAAAAACTGTTTTTT
CATSREGGQGANEKLFF
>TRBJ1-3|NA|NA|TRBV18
TGTGCCAGCTCACCGTCACTAAACTCTGGAAACACCATATATTTT
CASSPSLNSGNTIYF
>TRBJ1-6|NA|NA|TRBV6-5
TGTGCCAGCACCCGCCCGGGGTATAATTCACCCCTCCACTTT
CASTRPGYNSPLHF
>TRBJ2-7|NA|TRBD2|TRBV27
TGTGCCAGCAGTACCGGGGGGGAGCAGTACTTC
CASSTGGEQYF
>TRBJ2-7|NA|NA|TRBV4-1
TGCGCCAGCAGCCAAGTACAGGGATACGAGCAGTACTTC
CASSQVQGYEQYF
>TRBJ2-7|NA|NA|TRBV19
TGTGCCAGTAGTATAGTGGGGGCCAGCTCCTACGAGCAGTACTTC
CASSIVGASSYEQYF
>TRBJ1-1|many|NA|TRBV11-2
TGTGCCAGCAGCTTAGGGTCTGGGCAGAACACTGAAGCTTTCTTT
CASSLGSGQNTEAFF
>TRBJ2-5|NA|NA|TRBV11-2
TGTGCCAGCAGCCTCGGCTGGGGGCCTGAAGAGACCCAGTACTTC
CASSLGWGPEETQYF
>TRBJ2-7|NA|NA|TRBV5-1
TGCGCCAGCAGCTTGGGGGGAGCCTTGACCTACGAGCAGTACTTC
CASSLGGALTYEQYF
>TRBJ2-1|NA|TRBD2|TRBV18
TGTGCCAGCTCACCTTCGGGAGGGTATGAGCAGTTCTTC
CASSPSGGYEQFF
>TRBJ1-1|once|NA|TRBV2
TGTGCCAGCAGCGATAACCTGAGGACTGAAGCTTTCTTT
CASSDNLRTEAFF
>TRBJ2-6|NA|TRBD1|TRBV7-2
TGTGCCAGCAGCTTAGGGGAGTCGGGGACAGGTGGCAACGTCCTGACTTTC
CASSLGESGTGGNVLTF
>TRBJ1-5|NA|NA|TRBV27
TGTGCCAGCAGTCCCCTGGGCAATAGCAATCAGCCCCAGCATTTT
CASSPLGNSNQPQHF
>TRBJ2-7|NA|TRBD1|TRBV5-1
TGCGCCAGCAGGGAGACAGGGGTGAATTCCTACGAGCAGTACTTC
CASRETGVNSYEQYF
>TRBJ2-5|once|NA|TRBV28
TGTGCCAGCATCAGGGGGGTTGGAGAGACCCAGTACTTC
CASIRGVGETQYF
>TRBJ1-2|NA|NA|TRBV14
TGTGCCAGCAGCCGACAGGCCTATGGCTACACCTTC
CASSRQAYGYTF
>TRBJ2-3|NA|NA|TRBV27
TGTGCCAGCAGTTTATCGGTCTCGGTACAGGTCGCAGATACGCAGTATTTT
CASSLSVSVQVADTQYF
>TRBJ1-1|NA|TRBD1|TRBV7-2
TGTGCCAGCAGCATCCCAGGGGGTGAAGCTTTCTTT
CASSIPGGEAFF
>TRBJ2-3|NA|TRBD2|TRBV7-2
TGTGCCAGCAGCTTAGTCACTTACGGGGGGAGTGATGCAGATACGCAGTATTTT
CASSLVTYGGSDADTQYF
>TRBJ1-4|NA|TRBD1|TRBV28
TGTGCCAGCAGTCCCGCCGGGACAGGGGTCCCAAATCTGTTTTTT
CASSPAGTGVPNLFF
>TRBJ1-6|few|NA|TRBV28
TGTGCCAGCAGTTCCCCGGACACCTATAATTCACCCCTCCACTTT
CASSSPDTYNSPLHF